The clone carrying this T cell receptor beta chain came up many times. What it binds is unknown. A modified ARM-PCR protocol with three rounds of nested PCR amplified TCRbeta. Via MiXCR, TCRdb re-called the multiplex PCR reads, giving one row per CDR3 protein. This table holds tens of thousands of distinct CDR3 sequences, roughly 70% found once. The sample belongs to a study of tumor and adjacent non-tumor tissue in lung cancer. Study as a whole: On average, productive TCRbeta reads reached about 4 million per sample. Study-wide findings and caveats: Tumor tissue had significantly higher TCR diversity than normal lung. Top 100 clones took a larger repertoire share in normal lung.

The template was RNA from unsorted bulk tissue. More than 3 cm separated this lung sample from the edge of the tumor. Donors were chemotherapy-naive, newly diagnosed lung cancer surgical patients in China, August–late 2014. Material: distant non-tumor lung tissue. This clonotype was obtained from a woman in her forties or fifties with non-small cell lung cancer.

The CDR3 sequence is CASRTGFANQPQHF. The DNA for the CDR3 is TGTGCCAGCAGGACAGGGTTCGCAAATCAGCCCCAGCATTTT. The chain combines TRBV28 with TRBJ1-5, with 7 nucleotides matching TRBD1. Per the germline V gene, CDR1 is MDHEN and CDR2 is SYDVKM. J gave up 4 bases and V 6 bases, and 6 bases lay outside the gene matches. CDR3 length: 14 residues.